A single sample is the source of the 20 T cell receptor beta chains below, sequenced in a study of T-cell reconstitution after alpha-beta-depleted transplantation in children. Preparing the TCRbeta library involved the use of unique molecular identifiers. In TCRdb, the PCR reads were re-called with MiXCR into one record per CDR3 protein. The sample consists of approximately 650,000 distinct CDR3 sequences, approximately 14% of them appearing once. The sequencing here drew on PBMCs, taken before TCRalphabeta/CD19-depleted stem cell transplant. These receptors were taken from a girl aged 2 to 9 with congenital amegakaryocytic thrombocytopenia, due to receive a stem cell transplant.

The table lists this clonotype with a few counts. The chain links TRBV12-3 or TRBV12-4 to TRBJ2-3; D gene unclear. This CDR3 is built from 15 residues. V gave up 5 bases and J gave up 0 bases, with 12 bases separating them. The CDR3: CASSPPGSSTDTQYF. The CDR3 DNA follows: TGTGCCAGCAGTCCCCCCGGGTCTAGCACAGATACGCAGTATTTT.

The chain employs TRBV29-1 and TRBJ2-3; D not resolved. The CDR3 has 15 residues. V dropped 2 bases and J dropped 0 bases, with 12 bases sitting between them. Germline V gene sequence: CDR1 SQVTM, CDR2 ANQGSEA. The CDR3 sequence is CSVESAVASTDTQYF. For the CDR3, the DNA is TGCAGCGTTGAATCGGCCGTTGCTAGCACAGATACGCAGTATTTT.

A few counts support this clonotype. The rearrangement joins TRBV7-9 to TRBJ1-5; TRBD1 matches at 10 bases. The CDR3 is made up of 14 amino acids. V gave up 8 bases and J gave up 6 bases; unmatched junction bases: 7. Germline values: CDR1 SEHNR, CDR2 FQNEAQ (reference sequence). The CDR3 nucleotides read TGTGCCAGCGGCGCCGGGACAGGGGTTCAGCCCCAGCATTTT. It specifies CASGAGTGVQPQHF.

V gene TRBV6-1 combines with J gene TRBJ2-4; D unresolved. V lost 5 bases, J lost 6 bases, and 23 bases lay in between. CDR3 size: 17 residues. Per the germline V gene, CDR1 is MNHNS and CDR2 is SASEGT. The CDR3 is CASSHAEMRRETNIQYF. As DNA, the CDR3 is TGTGCCAGCAGTCATGCCGAGATGAGGCGCGAAACAAACATTCAGTACTTC.

This clonotype was observed many times. The V and J genes are TRBV20-1 and TRBJ2-1; D gene uncertain. The CDR3 contains 13 residues. Germline V gene data show CDR1 as DFQATT and CDR2 as SNEGSKA (reference sequence). V was cut by 3 bases and J by 0 bases, with 6 bases left in between. The CDR3 here is CSASSASYNEQFF. The DNA for the CDR3 is TGCAGTGCTAGTTCCGCCTCCTACAATGAGCAGTTCTTC.

Worth noting for this clonotype: A clone one base away is much larger, so this may be a read error. This chain connects TRBV28 to TRBJ2-1; D not resolved. In germline, CDR1 is MDHEN, CDR2 SYDVKM. V was pared by 3 bases and J by 8 bases, with 11 bases between. This CDR3 spans 13 amino acids. CDR3 protein: CASSLTQEYEQFF. The DNA of the CDR3 is TGTGCCAGCAGTTTGACCCAGGAGTATGAGCAGTTCTTC.

V is TRBV20-1 and J is TRBJ1-5, with 8 positions matching TRBD1. Trimming took 7 bases from V and 5 from J; bases not matched to a gene: 7. CDR3 size: 13 residues. The germline V gene encodes CDR1 DFQATT and CDR2 SNEGSKA (reference sequence). The DNA of the CDR3 is TGCAGTGGACGGACAGGGCCTGATCAGCCCCAGCATTTT. It encodes CSGRTGPDQPQHF.

This clonotype has ten or more counts. V and J are TRBV10-3 and TRBJ1-1; no reliable D call. Trimming left V 10 bases short and J 0 bases short, with 12 bases between. Germline V gene lookup returns CDR1 ENHRY and CDR2 SYGVKD. The CDR3 is 13 residues long. The CDR3 spells CATRDYLNTEAFF. CDR3 DNA: TGTGCCACCAGAGATTATCTGAACACTGAAGCTTTCTTT.

This clonotype has a count of ten or more. The rearrangement joins TRBV11-2 to TRBJ2-5; 7 bases are a match to TRBD1. The ends lost 2 bases at V and 3 bases at J; junction bases unmatched: 3. The CDR3 contains 14 residues. In germline, CDR1 is SGHAT, CDR2 FQNNGV. The CDR3 DNA reads as TGTGCCAGCAGCTTAAGGGGGACAGAAGAGACCCAGTACTTC. This sequence encodes CASSLRGTEETQYF.

The CDR3 sequence: CAISESILPNLADPTDTQYF. The CDR3 bases are TGTGCCATCAGTGAGTCGATTCTTCCGAACCTAGCGGATCCCACAGATACGCAGTATTTT. The chain carries TRBV10-3 and TRBJ2-3, with 7 bases matching TRBD2. CDR3 size: 20 residues. V was clipped by 0 bases and J by 2 bases; unmatched bases: 17. CDR1 and CDR2 (germline): ENHRY, SYGVKD.

The chain employs TRBV5-1 and TRBJ2-3, with D tentatively TRBD1 or TRBD2 (5 bases each). CDR3 length: 16 amino acids. V gave up 5 bases and J gave up 0 bases, with 16 bases separating them. Germline V lookup: CDR1 SGHRS, CDR2 YFSETQ. CDR3 residues: CASSRAGTPSTDTQYF. The CDR3 nucleotides are TGCGCCAGCAGTCGTGCCGGGACGCCTAGCACAGATACGCAGTATTTT.

The CDR3 sequence: CASSLVRYGNTEAFF. CDR3 sequence (DNA): TGTGCCAGCAGCTTGGTCAGGTATGGCAACACTGAAGCTTTCTTT. The V gene is TRBV5-6, the J gene TRBJ1-1; D uncertain. From germline, CDR1 is SGHDT and CDR2 YYEEEE. The CDR3 has 15 residues. V lost 0 bases, J lost 2 bases, and 11 bases lay in between.

In this sample, this clonotype turned up many times. The chain couples TRBV20-1 to TRBJ2-5; 7 bases are shared with TRBD1. Looked up from germline, CDR1 is DFQATT and CDR2 is SNEGSKA (reference sequence). J was trimmed by 3 bases and V by 0 bases; bases with no gene match: 7. The CDR3 extends over 15 amino acids. For the CDR3, the DNA is TGCAGTGCTAGAGATCTAGGGACAGCGGAAGAGACCCAGTACTTC. Translated: CSARDLGTAEETQYF.

This clonotype was seen many times. The J gene is TRBJ2-2, the V gene TRBV15; tentatively, D is TRBD2 (5 bases). The CDR3 totals 16 residues. Germline CDR1 and CDR2: LNHNV and YYDKDF (reference sequence). V was shortened by 0 bases and J by 3 bases, with 11 bases between the two germline ends. The CDR3 region is CATSRDRGLYTGELFF. DNA of the CDR3: TGTGCCACCAGCAGAGATCGAGGACTGTACACCGGGGAGCTGTTTTTT.

On this clonotype itself: A much larger clone sits a single nucleotide away, making a read error possible. The CDR3 carries no conserved terminal phenylalanine or tryptophan, so it likely arises from a read error. The rearrangement joins TRBV20-1 to TRBJ1-1; D call uncertain. V gave up 5 bases and J gave up 2 bases, with 3 bases separating them. The CDR3 runs to 10 residues. Germline V gene data show CDR1 as DFQATT and CDR2 as SNEGSKA (reference sequence). The CDR3 region is CSARNTEAFY. The CDR3 nucleotides are TGCAGTGCTCGCAACACTGAAGCTTTCTAT.

The table lists this clonotype with a few counts. V usage is TRBV11-2 and J usage is TRBJ2-1; TRBD2 matches 13 bases. Germline CDR1 and CDR2: SGHAT and FQNNGV. The CDR3 runs to 17 residues. The ends lost 5 bases at V and 2 bases at J; junction bases unmatched: 6. The CDR3 sequence: CASSPQLAGGTYNEQFF. CDR3 DNA: TGTGCCAGCAGCCCGCAACTAGCGGGAGGGACCTACAATGAGCAGTTCTTC.

This chain uses TRBV7-8 with TRBJ2-1, with a possible D match to TRBD2 (6 bases). The V gene lost 3 bases and the J gene lost 5 bases, with 14 bases spanning the gap. The CDR3 contains 15 residues. Germline loops: CDR1 SGHVS, CDR2 FQNEAQ. For the CDR3, the DNA is TGTGCCAGCAGCTTTATCGGACTAAAACACAATGAGCAGTTCTTC. Translation gives CASSFIGLKHNEQFF.

In its sample, this clonotype was seen many times. The rearrangement joins TRBV24-1 to TRBJ2-2; tentatively, D is TRBD1 (5 bases). V lost 4 bases, J lost 6 bases, and 14 bases lay in between. The CDR3 sequence is 15 residues long. CDR1 is KGHDR and CDR2 is SFDVKD in the germline V gene. The CDR3 DNA sequence: TGTGCCACCAGTGACCCAGGGCCCAAACCCGGGGAGCTGTTTTTT. Translated, it gives CATSDPGPKPGELFF.

The table lists this clonotype with a few counts. The V gene is TRBV7-8, the J gene TRBJ2-3, with 8 positions matching TRBD2. This CDR3 has 16 amino acids. V shed 5 bases, J shed 0 bases, and the junction held 7 bases outside the gene matches. The germline CDR1 and CDR2 sequences are SGHVS and FQNEAQ. Here the CDR3 reads CASSPRTSRSTDTQYF. DNA for the CDR3: TGTGCCAGCAGCCCGAGGACTAGCCGAAGCACAGATACGCAGTATTTT.

This clonotype was counted a few times. The chain links TRBV7-9 to TRBJ1-2, with D maybe TRBD1 (6 bases). Germline V gene lookup returns CDR1 SEHNR and CDR2 FQNEAQ (reference sequence). With 4 bases removed from V and 6 bases from J, the gap between germline ends came to 18 bases. The CDR3 totals 15 residues. CDR3 nucleotides: TGTGCCAGCAGCTCCGAAATGGGAGGGGGAAATGGCTACACCTTC. Translated: CASSSEMGGGNGYTF. Full variable domain (outside the CDR3, taken from reference TRBV7-9 and TRBJ1-2): DTGVSQNPRHKITKRGQNVTFRCDPISEHNRLYWYRQTLGQGPEFLTYFQNEAQLEKSRLLSDRFSAERPKGSFSTLEIQRTEQGDSAMYLCASSSEMGGGNGYTFGSGTRLTVV.